A selection of T cell receptor beta chains follows, all from one sample in a study of T cells in Graves' hyperthyroidism and ophthalmopathy. TCRdb fed the multiplex PCR reads into MiXCR, producing one record per CDR3 protein. The table lists about 290,000 distinct CDR3 sequences, around 15% of them singletons, with 7.9% in the top ten. The sample comprised blood. These receptor sequences come from a woman in her thirties or forties with Graves' hyperthyroidism. CDR3s include the opening cysteine and the closing phenylalanine or tryptophan. Part of the rows lack a size; the others show once, few, many or a class for expanded clones.

abundance | v_gene | CDR3aa
- | TRBV20-1 | CSARDIRGRIYYGYTF
many | TRBV12-3/TRBV12-4 | CASSLATGPEPQHF
- | TRBV4-1 | CASSQDRTQGYNEQFF
- | TRBV10-3 | CAISEDRARHNEQFF
many | TRBV7-9 | CASSGHLGYPTEAFF
- | TRBV27 | CASSPLQGWYEQYF
many | TRBV30 | CAWRRTGNGYTF
many | TRBV20-1 | CSARTSGRPKTQYF
few | TRBV7-9 | CASSFAIAANTGELFF
few | TRBV25-1 | CASSGSAGHHGEQYF
- | TRBV6-1 | CASSEGLAGSWTDTQYF
many | TRBV18 | CASSPGREQPQHF
many | TRBV7-9 | CASSLDRESPETQYF
many | TRBV2 | CASSEEGAGGHGYTF
many | TRBV7-8 | CASSNRQGSYEQYF
few | TRBV7-9 | CASSLGAAAQHF
few | TRBV19 | CASSRDREVTDTQYF
many | TRBV12-5 | CASGLSSGGIGGGYTF
few | TRBV6-1 | CASRPRQGAHTGELFF
many | TRBV28 | CASTAGPGNAEAFF
many | TRBV6-1 | CASRPAGTRYYEQYF
many | TRBV7-3 | CASSIDSRQETQYF
many | TRBV5-6 | CASSLVPGGNTDTQYF
many | TRBV2 | CASSGGEKLFF
- | TRBV7-9 | CASSDHSGRAVDTQYF